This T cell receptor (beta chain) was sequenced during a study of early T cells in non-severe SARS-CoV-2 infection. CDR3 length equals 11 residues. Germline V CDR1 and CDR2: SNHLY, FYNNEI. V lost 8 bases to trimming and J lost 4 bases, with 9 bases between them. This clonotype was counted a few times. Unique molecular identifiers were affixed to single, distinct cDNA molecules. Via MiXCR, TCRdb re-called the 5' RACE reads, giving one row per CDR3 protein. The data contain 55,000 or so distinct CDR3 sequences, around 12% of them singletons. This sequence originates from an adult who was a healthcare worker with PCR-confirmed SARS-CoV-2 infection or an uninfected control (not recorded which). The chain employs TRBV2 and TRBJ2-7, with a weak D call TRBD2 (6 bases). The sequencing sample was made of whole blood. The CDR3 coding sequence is TGTGCCAGCGGGGCGGGGTACGAGCAGTACTTC. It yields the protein CASGAGYEQYF.